This TCR beta chain comes out of a study of regulatory T cells in long-lasting Graves disease. Overall study results and limits: Persistent disease exhibited a predilection for TRBV28, TRBJ1-2 and TRBJ2-5. Newly diagnosed Graves' patients exceeded persistent ones in TCR diversity. New patients shared 970 or so public clonotypes, and persistent patients shared more, with 2,741.

This clonotype was counted ten times or more. Its matching antigen is unknown. The time point was: persistent/refractory GD, antithyroid drugs over 5 years with positive TRAb. PBMCs were the source of the RNA used for TCR sequencing. Per the germline V gene, CDR1 is SQVTM and CDR2 is ANQGSEA. V shed 8 bases and J 4 bases; nucleotides not matched to a gene: 3. The CDR3 length is 12 residues. To make TCR beta libraries, researchers used iRepertoire HTBI primers and Arm-PCR of CDR3 regions. Per the original methods: Taken together, the samples had 62 TRBV and roughly 15 TRBJ segments identified. MiXCR, applied by TCRdb to the multiplex PCR reads, yields one record per CDR3 protein. The V and J calls shown here were made by TCRdb, not taken from the authors' results. The sample has approximately 470,000 distinct CDR3 sequences, around 20% seen once.

The source is a female donor with Graves disease. Here the sequenced sample was peripheral blood mononuclear cells (PBMCs), taken when the disease was refractory, from a patient treated with antithyroid drugs. The chain couples TRBV29-1 to TRBJ2-5; 11 bases line up with TRBD1. As DNA, the CDR3 is TGCAGCACGGGACAGGGGGGAGAGACCCAGTACTTC. This codes for CSTGQGGETQYF.